The present TCR beta chain was sequenced within a study of identical twins. TCRdb analysed the 5' RACE reads with MiXCR anew, one entry per CDR3 protein. Of 690,000 or so distinct CDR3 sequences listed, around 6.1% are singletons. The CDR3 consists of 15 residues. J lost 2 bases, V lost 0 bases, and 3 bases had no gene match. The germline V gene encodes CDR1 MNHEY and CDR2 SVGAGI. This clonotype was seen many times. The sample taken for sequencing was naive T cells sorted from blood. The rearrangement uses TRBV6-5 and TRBJ1-2; the match to TRBD1 covers 7 bases. This TCR was recovered from a man aged 18 to 30 in good health. In DNA form, the CDR3 reads TGTGCCAGCAGTTACTCCCGACAGGGCAACTATGGCTACACCTTC. Translating gives CASSYSRQGNYGYTF.